This T cell receptor (beta chain) emerged from a study of STAT5B mutations in CD4+ large granular lymphocyte leukemia. CDR3 size: 13 residues. V was clipped by 4 bases and J by 0 bases, with 6 bases between them. CDR1 MNHEY and CDR2 SVGAGI come from the germline V gene. Method: immunoSEQ multiplex PCR; TCRdb's copy keeps in-frame clones and lacks some. The sample has approximately 40,000 clones; roughly 80% are singletons. The chain is built from TRBV6-5 and TRBJ1-1; D gene uncertain. The TCR was taken from a human donor in good health. Source material: CD4+ T cells from blood buffy coats. Here the CDR3 reads CASSWEMNTEAFF. The DNA for the CDR3 is TGTGCCAGCAGTTGGGAAATGAACACTGAAGCTTTCTTT.